This T cell receptor beta chain was profiled in a study of shared clonotypes between healthy human individuals. Looking at the study overall: Three plates were used per donor for CD4 naive, three for CD4 memory, two for CD8 naive and one for CD8 memory.

The method was immunoSEQ multiplex PCR; TCRdb's version includes in-frame clones alone and lacks a portion of them. The profile covers some 1,400,000 clones, with roughly 96% appearing a single time and roughly 1.2% taken by the ten largest. With respect to this clone: No antigen is known for it.

Study outcomes and limitations: Sharing across four donors was highest in naive CD4 (roughly 5%) and lowest in memory CD8 (about 0.4%).

Looked up from germline, CDR1 is SGHAT and CDR2 is FQNNGV. V shed 4 bases and J shed 0 bases, with 10 bases lying between them. This CDR3 is 15 amino acids long. The sequence was collected from a man between 25 and 39 years old in good health. The chain employs TRBV11-2 and TRBJ2-1; D gene ambiguous. Sequenced input: naive CD4+ T cells sorted from blood. The subset was: CD45RA+ positively selected. The DNA of the CDR3 is TGTGCCAGCAGCTCGACCCTCAGCTCCTACAATGAGCAGTTCTTC. This sequence encodes CASSSTLSSYNEQFF.